This TCR beta chain was retrieved from a study of blood T cell repertoires in COVID-19. Enrolled during active infection, Seattle patients were then followed longitudinally. Sequencing was performed with immunoSEQ multiplex PCR; in TCRdb, only in-frame clones are kept and a portion is missing. The profile shows roughly 460,000 clones, 70% to 90% of them singletons. The sequenced material came from peripheral blood. This receptor was obtained from a man aged 18 to 30 with COVID-19, enrolled during active disease.

CDR3: CASSLFSPDYEQYF. In nucleotides, the CDR3 is TGCGCCAGCAGCTTGTTTAGCCCGGACTACGAGCAGTACTTC. This chain joins TRBV5-1 and TRBJ2-7, with D unresolved. Germline values: CDR1 SGHRS, CDR2 YFSETQ. V dropped 1 base and J dropped 3 bases, with 11 bases sitting between them. The CDR3 totals 14 residues. Combining the CDR3 with reference TRBV5-1 and TRBJ2-7 gives the whole variable domain KAGVTQTPRYLIKTRGQQVTLSCSPISGHRSVSWYQQTPGQGLQFLFEYFSETQRNKGNFPGRFSGRQFSNSRSEMNVSTLELGDSALYLCASSLFSPDYEQYFGPGTRLTVT.